The next 25 T cell receptor beta chains were all read from a single sample in a study of post-analysis software for immune sequencing data. Libraries were made from TCR beta cDNA, and they carried unique molecular identifiers. MiXCR was run by TCRdb on the PCR reads, yielding one entry per CDR3 protein. The sample records roughly 600,000 distinct CDR3 sequences, roughly 46% being singletons. Study-wide points: There were roughly five TRBV segments more frequent in patients than controls, and TRBV5-6, TRBV5-1 and TRBV20-1 were among them.

Their cognate antigens are unknown. The sample taken for sequencing was blood. The receptors were sampled from a girl between 5 and 17 years old with multiple sclerosis.

V is TRBV20-1 and J is TRBJ2-7, with 9 bases identical to TRBD2. With 1 base clipped from V and 6 bases from J, the junction kept 10 bases outside the gene matches. The length of the CDR3 is 15 residues. Germline CDR1 DFQATT, CDR2 SNEGSKA (reference sequence). The CDR3 loop reads CSARASAGGPREQYF. The CDR3 bases are TGCAGTGCTAGAGCCTCAGCGGGAGGCCCCCGCGAGCAGTACTTC.

The V call is TRBV29-1, the J call TRBJ2-4; TRBD2 is a possible D gene (5 bases). CDR1 is SQVTM and CDR2 is ANQGSEA in the germline V gene. The CDR3 is 18 amino acids. V lost 2 bases and J lost 0, with 20 bases in between. Here the CDR3 reads CSVETFGDRGLAKNIQYF. For the CDR3, the DNA is TGCAGCGTTGAAACATTCGGAGACCGGGGTCTAGCCAAAAACATTCAGTACTTC.

V usage is TRBV5-1 and J usage is TRBJ2-5, with D unresolved. Trimming removed 3 bases from V and 11 bases from J, with 17 bases in between. This CDR3 has 13 amino acids. The germline CDR1 and CDR2 sequences are SGHRS and YFSETQ. CDR3 region: CASSWLPLGGQYF. The CDR3 DNA follows: TGCGCCAGCAGCTGGCTCCCGCTCGGTGGGCAGTACTTC.

This clonotype was seen more than once but under ten times. The chain employs TRBV20-1 and TRBJ2-7, with 10 positions matching TRBD1. This CDR3 is 15 amino acids long. Germline V gene lookup returns CDR1 DFQATT and CDR2 SNEGSKA (reference sequence). The J segment lost 3 bases and the V segment lost 5 bases, leaving 10 bases of the junction unmatched. The CDR3 DNA is TGCAGTGCTTCGAGATCCGGGACAGGGGTCTACGAGCAGTACTTC. Translation: CSASRSGTGVYEQYF.

A remark on this clonotype: The junction and the germline gene differ at one end; a read error may be behind it. The rearrangement uses TRBV5-1 and TRBJ2-1, with D perhaps matching TRBD1 (6 bases). This CDR3 is 14 amino acids long. CDR1 is SGHRS and CDR2 is YFSETQ in the germline V gene. The CDR3 region has the DNA TGCGCCAGCAGCCTTACAGGGCCCTACAATGGGCAGTTCTTC. The encoded protein is CASSLTGPYNGQFF.

This clonotype has only one observation. The chain is built from TRBV29-1 and TRBJ2-7; weak D call: TRBD1 (6 bases). The germline gives CDR1 SQVTM, CDR2 ANQGSEA. There are 14 residues in the CDR3. V dropped 6 bases and J dropped 2 bases, with 17 bases sitting between them. This CDR3 reads CSVVLSGTTYEQYF. In DNA form, the CDR3 reads TGCAGCGTCGTCCTATCCGGGACAACCTACGAGCAGTACTTC.

The DNA of the CDR3 is TGTGCCAGCAGCTCAGGTAGGGCTGAGAGAAATTCCTACAATGAGCAGTTCTTC. Its protein product is CASSSGRAERNSYNEQFF. The rearrangement uses TRBV7-2 and TRBJ2-1; D is uncertain. The V gene lost 4 bases and the J gene lost 1 base, with 20 bases spanning the gap. Germline V CDR1 and CDR2: SGHTA, FQGNSA. The CDR3 has 18 residues.

Remarks on this clonotype: A read error may produce the germline difference seen at one junction end. The chain is built from TRBV7-9 and TRBJ2-1; D ambiguous. The CDR3 is made up of 14 amino acids. Germline lookup yields CDR1 SEHNR and CDR2 FQNEAQ (reference sequence). CDR3 loop: CASTLDTVYNGQFF. CDR3 nucleotide sequence: TGTGCCAGCACCCTAGACACGGTTTACAATGGGCAGTTCTTC.

This chain uses TRBV7-3 with TRBJ1-2; D is possibly TRBD1 (5 bases). The CDR3 covers 15 residues. Between the trimmed V and J ends, which lost 5 bases and 0 bases, there was a span of 13 bases. CDR1 is SGHTA and CDR2 is FQGTGA in the germline V gene. CDR3 residues: CASSAGDGANYGYTF. CDR3 DNA: TGTGCCAGCAGCGCGGGGGACGGTGCTAACTATGGCTACACCTTC.

This clonotype was seen at least ten times. V and J are TRBV7-6 and TRBJ2-7; D may be TRBD2 (6 bases). Trimming removed 5 bases at V and 7 bases at J, with 24 bases between. Germline V gene lookup returns CDR1 SGHVS and CDR2 FNYEAQ. The length of the CDR3 is 16 residues. Written as DNA, the CDR3 is TGTGCCAGCAGCCCGGGTAGGACTATTGAACTTCTTGAGCAGTACTTC. Translating it yields CASSPGRTIELLEQYF.

This clonotype was seen more than once but under ten times. The chain links TRBV20-1 to TRBJ1-6; D call uncertain. Deletions cut 3 bases from V and 6 bases from J, with 12 bases between. The CDR3 runs 14 residues. Germline V gene lookup returns CDR1 DFQATT and CDR2 SNEGSKA (reference sequence). In DNA, the CDR3 is TGCAGTGCTAGTGAGCAACAGCCTAATTCACCCCTCCACTTT. This translates into CSASEQQPNSPLHF.

About this clonotype: A read error may produce the germline difference seen at one junction end. The rearrangement joins TRBV12-3 or TRBV12-4 to TRBJ1-2; D is ambiguous. The CDR3 length is 14 residues. The CDR3 sequence: CASSFSGSDYGCTF. CDR3 DNA sequence: TGTGCCAGCAGTTTCTCTGGCAGCGACTATGGCTGCACCTTC.

In this sample, this clonotype turned up a few times. The chain combines TRBV10-3 with TRBJ2-1, with 8 bases aligning to TRBD2. CDR1 and CDR2 (germline): ENHRY, SYGVKD. The CDR3 consists of 16 residues. Trimming at V came to 8 bases and at J to 4 bases, leaving 13 bases not matched to a gene. The CDR3: CAIGSGRDTRYNEQFF. The CDR3 coding sequence is TGTGCCATCGGTTCCGGGAGGGACACCAGATACAATGAGCAGTTCTTC.

This rearrangement joins TRBV5-1 to TRBJ2-6; D unclear. In germline, CDR1 is SGHRS, CDR2 YFSETQ. The CDR3 contains 17 residues. Trimming took 0 bases from V and 0 from J, leaving 10 bases between them. CDR3 DNA: TGCGCCAGCAGCTTGGGGGCATTAAGCTCTGGGGCCAACGTCCTGACTTTC. The encoded protein is CASSLGALSSGANVLTF.

Here the CDR3 reads CSARVGSGRVSSYEQYF. CDR3 sequence (DNA): TGCAGTGCTAGAGTGGGTAGCGGGAGGGTTAGCTCCTACGAGCAGTACTTC. This rearrangement joins TRBV20-1 to TRBJ2-7; 11 bases fit TRBD2. The CDR3 is 17 amino acids. CDR1 DFQATT and CDR2 SNEGSKA come from the germline V gene (reference sequence). V dropped 1 base and J dropped 0; count of bases not matched to a gene: 8.

Points on this clonotype: Relative to the germline gene, one junction end is altered; a read error may explain this. The chain links TRBV4-2 to TRBJ2-5, with D unresolved. The CDR3 is made up of 14 amino acids. Germline lookup yields CDR1 LGHNA and CDR2 YNFKEQ. CDR3 nucleotide sequence: TGTGCCAGCGGCCAAGATCAGGCAGGAGAGACCCAGTACTTC. This encodes CASGQDQAGETQYF.

Here the CDR3 DNA reads TGTGCCAGCAGCTTGGACCTGTTTAACACTGAAGCTTTCTTT. It codes for CASSLDLFNTEAFF. V and J are TRBV5-6 and TRBJ1-1; D unclear. V was pared by 0 bases and J by 2 bases, with 8 bases between. CDR1 and CDR2 (germline): SGHDT, YYEEEE. CDR3 length equals 14 residues.

This clonotype was counted ten times or more. The genes are TRBV12-3 or TRBV12-4 and TRBJ2-7; 7 nucleotides match TRBD1. The length of the CDR3 is 14 residues. With V trimmed by 2 bases and J by 1 base, 2 bases remained unmatched. The CDR3 DNA sequence: TGTGCCAGCAGTTTAAGACAGGGATCCTACGAGCAGTACTTC. Translation: CASSLRQGSYEQYF.

Worth noting for this clonotype: One junction end does not reproduce the germline sequence, and a read error may be involved. The chain employs TRBV6-5 and TRBJ1-2, with TRBD1 matching 8 bases. Germline loops: CDR1 MNHEY, CDR2 SVGAGI. The CDR3 contains 14 residues. CDR3 bases: TGTGCCGGCAGTTACAGACAGGGGAGCTATGGCTACACCTTC. Translating gives CAGSYRQGSYGYTF.

The sample holds a few counts of this clonotype. The V gene is TRBV7-9, the J gene TRBJ2-7; tentative D call: TRBD1 (6 bases). From germline, CDR1 is SEHNR and CDR2 FQNEAQ (reference sequence). The CDR3 loop spans 16 amino acids. Trimming left V 2 bases short and J 3 bases short, with 17 bases between. Here the CDR3 reads CASSLTRTGSGYEQYF. The CDR3 DNA is TGTGCCAGCAGCTTAACCAGAACAGGGAGCGGCTACGAGCAGTACTTC.

This clonotype was counted a single time. At one boundary the junction diverges from the germline segment, which might be a read error. The rearrangement joins TRBV29-1 to TRBJ2-5, with TRBD2 as a possible D gene (6 bases). The CDR3 contains 14 residues. The germline V gene has CDR1 SQVTM and CDR2 ANQGSEA. CDR3 sequence: CSVEVGREIETRYF. CDR3 sequence (DNA): TGCAGCGTTGAGGTTGGTCGGGAGATAGAGACCCGGTACTTC. Full variable domain (remainder filled in from reference TRBV29-1 and TRBJ2-5): SAVISQKPSRDICQRGTSLTIQCQVDSQVTMMFWYRQQPGQSLTLIATANQGSEATYESGFVIDKFPISRPNLTFSTLTVSNMSPEDSSIYLCSVEVGREIETRYFGPGTRLLVL.

This chain links TRBV29-1 with TRBJ1-3; 9 bases are shared with TRBD1. Germline values: CDR1 SQVTM, CDR2 ANQGSEA. The CDR3 extends over 16 amino acids. The J segment lost 2 bases and the V segment lost 7 bases, leaving 12 bases of the junction unmatched. The CDR3 nucleotides are TGCAGCGCCCTGGGGGGACAGGGTCTGGCTGGAAACACCATATATTTT. Its translation: CSALGGQGLAGNTIYF.

The rearrangement uses TRBV20-1 and TRBJ2-1, with 8 nucleotides matching TRBD2. Germline values: CDR1 DFQATT, CDR2 SNEGSKA (reference sequence). The CDR3 covers 18 residues. Trimming at V came to 5 bases and at J to 4 bases, leaving 19 bases not matched to a gene. DNA of the CDR3: TGCAGTGCTCGGGAGGGGACGATGGCAACTTTACGATACAATGAGCAGTTCTTC. As protein: CSAREGTMATLRYNEQFF.

The rearrangement uses TRBV24-1 and TRBJ2-4; 8 bases are a match to TRBD2. Germline values: CDR1 KGHDR, CDR2 SFDVKD. This CDR3 is built from 18 residues. With 3 bases clipped from V and 0 bases from J, the junction kept 9 bases outside the gene matches. The CDR3 spells CATSDGSTSGLAKNIQYF. In DNA form, the CDR3 reads TGTGCCACCAGTGATGGATCAACTAGCGGCCTAGCCAAAAACATTCAGTACTTC.

This clonotype was seen a few times. The gene calls are TRBV29-1 and TRBJ1-4, with D possibly matching TRBD1 (5 bases). V lost 7 bases to trimming and J lost 8 bases, with 14 bases between them. Germline CDR1 and CDR2: SQVTM and ANQGSEA. This CDR3 region has 12 residues. This CDR3 reads CSAALGAEKLFF. In DNA, the CDR3 is TGCAGCGCCGCGCTCGGGGCAGAAAAACTGTTTTTT.